This T cell receptor beta chain emerged from a study of T-cell reconstitution after alpha-beta-depleted transplantation in children. Unique molecular identifiers were incorporated during preparation of the TCRbeta library. Each CDR3 protein is one row after TCRdb ran MiXCR on the PCR reads. The data hold some 490,000 distinct CDR3 sequences, with around 12% observed a single time. Per germline, CDR1 SGDLS and CDR2 YYNGEE. V lost 2 bases to trimming and J lost 4 bases, with 9 bases between them. There are 14 residues in the CDR3. The starting material was PBMCs from the stem cell graft donor, obtained from the stem cell graft. V is TRBV9 and J is TRBJ2-2; D is ambiguous. This receptor was identified in a human donor who donated a stem cell graft to a child with combined immunodeficiency. The CDR3 reads CASSVLYGTGELFF. The CDR3 DNA is TGTGCCAGCAGCGTCCTTTATGGCACCGGGGAGCTGTTTTTT.